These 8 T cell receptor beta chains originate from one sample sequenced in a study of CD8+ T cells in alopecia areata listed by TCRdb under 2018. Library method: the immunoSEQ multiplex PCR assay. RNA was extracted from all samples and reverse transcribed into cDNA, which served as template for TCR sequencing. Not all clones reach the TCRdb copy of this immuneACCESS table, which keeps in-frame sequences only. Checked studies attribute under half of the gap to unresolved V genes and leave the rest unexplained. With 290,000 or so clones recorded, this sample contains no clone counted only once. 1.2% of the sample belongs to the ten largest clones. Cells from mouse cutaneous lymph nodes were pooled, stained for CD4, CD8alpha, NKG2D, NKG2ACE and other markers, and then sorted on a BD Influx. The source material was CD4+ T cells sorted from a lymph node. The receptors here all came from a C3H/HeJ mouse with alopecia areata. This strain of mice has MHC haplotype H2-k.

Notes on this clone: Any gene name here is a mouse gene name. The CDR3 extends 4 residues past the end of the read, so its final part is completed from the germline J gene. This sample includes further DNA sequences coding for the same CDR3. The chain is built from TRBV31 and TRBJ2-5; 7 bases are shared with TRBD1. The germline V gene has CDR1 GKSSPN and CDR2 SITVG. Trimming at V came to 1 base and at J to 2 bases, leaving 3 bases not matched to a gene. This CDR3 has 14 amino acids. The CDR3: CAWSPDRAQDTQYF. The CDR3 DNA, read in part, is TGTGCCTGGAGTCCCGACAGGGCCCAAGAC.

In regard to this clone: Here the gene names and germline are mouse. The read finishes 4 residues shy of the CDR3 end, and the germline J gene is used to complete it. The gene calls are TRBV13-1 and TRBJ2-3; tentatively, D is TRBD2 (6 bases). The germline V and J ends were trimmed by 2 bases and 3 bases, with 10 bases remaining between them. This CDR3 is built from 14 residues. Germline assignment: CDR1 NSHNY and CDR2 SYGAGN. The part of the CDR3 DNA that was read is TGTGCCAGCAGTGAGCCAACTGGGGCAGAA. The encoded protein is CASSEPTGAE. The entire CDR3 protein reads CASSEPTGAETLYF.

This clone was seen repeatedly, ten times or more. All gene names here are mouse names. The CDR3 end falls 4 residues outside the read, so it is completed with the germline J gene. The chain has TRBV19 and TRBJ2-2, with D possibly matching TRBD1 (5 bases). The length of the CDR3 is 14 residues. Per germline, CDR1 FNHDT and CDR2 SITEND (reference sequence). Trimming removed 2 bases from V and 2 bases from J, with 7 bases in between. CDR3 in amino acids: CASSMTVNTGQLYF. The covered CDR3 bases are TGTGCCAGCAGTATGACAGTCAACACCGGG.

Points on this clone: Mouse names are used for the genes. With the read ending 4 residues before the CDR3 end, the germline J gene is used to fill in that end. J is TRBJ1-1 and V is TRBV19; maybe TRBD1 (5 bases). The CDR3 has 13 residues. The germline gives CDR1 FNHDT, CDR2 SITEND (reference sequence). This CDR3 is CASSRDWGREVFF. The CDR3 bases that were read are TGTGCCAGCAGTAGGGACTGGGGGAGA.

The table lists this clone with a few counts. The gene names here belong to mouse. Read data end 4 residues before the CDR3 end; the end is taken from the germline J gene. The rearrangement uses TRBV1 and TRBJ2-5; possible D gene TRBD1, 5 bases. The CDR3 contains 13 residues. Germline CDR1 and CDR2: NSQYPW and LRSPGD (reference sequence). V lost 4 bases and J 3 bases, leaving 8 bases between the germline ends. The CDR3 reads CTCSEDIQDTQYF. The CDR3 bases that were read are TGCACCTGCAGTGAGGACATACAAGAC.

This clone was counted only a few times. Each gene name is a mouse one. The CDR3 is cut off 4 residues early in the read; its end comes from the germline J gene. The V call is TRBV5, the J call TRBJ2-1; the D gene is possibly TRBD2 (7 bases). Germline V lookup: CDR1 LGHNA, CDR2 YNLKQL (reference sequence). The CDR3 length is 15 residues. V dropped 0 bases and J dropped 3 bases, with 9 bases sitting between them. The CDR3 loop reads CASSQEGGSYAEQFF. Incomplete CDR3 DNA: TGTGCCAGCAGCCAAGAGGGGGGCTCCTATGCT.

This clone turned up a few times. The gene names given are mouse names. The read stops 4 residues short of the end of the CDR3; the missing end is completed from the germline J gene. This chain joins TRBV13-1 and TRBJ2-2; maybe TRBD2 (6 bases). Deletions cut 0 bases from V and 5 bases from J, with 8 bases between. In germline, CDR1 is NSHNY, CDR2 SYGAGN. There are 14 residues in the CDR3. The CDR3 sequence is CASSDVGGTGQLYF. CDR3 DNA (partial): TGTGCCAGCAGTGATGTTGGGGGAACCGGG.

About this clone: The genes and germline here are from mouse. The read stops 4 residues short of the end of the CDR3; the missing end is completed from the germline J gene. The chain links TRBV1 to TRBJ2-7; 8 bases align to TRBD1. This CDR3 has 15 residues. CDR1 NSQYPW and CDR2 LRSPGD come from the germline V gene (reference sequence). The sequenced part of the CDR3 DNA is TGCACCTGCAGTGCAGATCGGTCAGGGGGCGAT. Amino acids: CTCSADRSGGD. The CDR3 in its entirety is CTCSADRSGGDEQYF.